The text below deals with one T cell receptor beta chain. One Seattle source followed patients from active infection through their disease course. These data come from a study of blood T cell repertoires in COVID-19. About the study: Sources were T cells, B-cell-depleted T cells, or PBMCs; the material itself was cDNA or gDNA.

In the source study's methods: The authors estimated nucleated cell counts from reference gene primer amplification. TCRdb's copy holds only in-frame clones and misses some; the assay was immunoSEQ multiplex PCR. V, J and clone size derive from that table, while D and trimming were established from the DNA sequence. The repertoire includes about 300,000 clones, about 91% of them detected once, and 1.5% to 2% sits in the top ten. This CDR3 contains 14 residues. From germline, CDR1 is SQVTM and CDR2 ANQGSEA. V was shortened by 5 bases and J by 8 bases, with 18 bases between the two germline ends. This TCR came from a woman aged 25-40 years with COVID-19, enrolled during active disease. Specimen: peripheral blood. The chain recombines TRBV29-1 with TRBJ1-4, with a tentative D call TRBD1 (5 bases). The CDR3 DNA sequence: TGCAGCGTTCTACCTACAGGCGAAATGGAAAAACTGTTTTTT. As protein: CSVLPTGEMEKLFF. The full variable domain, rest sourced from reference TRBV29-1 and TRBJ1-4, is SAVISQKPSRDICQRGTSLTIQCQVDSQVTMMFWYRQQPGQSLTLIATANQGSEATYESGFVIDKFPISRPNLTFSTLTVSNMSPEDSSIYLCSVLPTGEMEKLFFGSGTQLSVL.